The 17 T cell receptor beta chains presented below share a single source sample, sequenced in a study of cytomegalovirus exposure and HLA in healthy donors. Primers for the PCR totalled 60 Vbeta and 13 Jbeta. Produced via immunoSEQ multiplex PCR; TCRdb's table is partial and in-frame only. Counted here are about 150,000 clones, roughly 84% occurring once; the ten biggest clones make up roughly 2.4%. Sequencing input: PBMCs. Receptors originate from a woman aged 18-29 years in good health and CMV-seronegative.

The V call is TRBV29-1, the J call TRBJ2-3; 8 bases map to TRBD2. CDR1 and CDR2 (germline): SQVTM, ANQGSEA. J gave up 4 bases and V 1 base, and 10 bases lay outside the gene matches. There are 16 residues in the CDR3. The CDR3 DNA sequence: TGCAGCGTTGAAGGGGGGGCTAGCGGGTTCCCAGATACGCAGTATTTT. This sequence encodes CSVEGGASGFPDTQYF.

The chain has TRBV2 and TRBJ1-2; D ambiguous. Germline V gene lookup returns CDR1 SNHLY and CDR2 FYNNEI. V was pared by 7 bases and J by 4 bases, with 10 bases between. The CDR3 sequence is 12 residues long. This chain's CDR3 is CASTLTGYGYTF. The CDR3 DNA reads TGTGCCAGCACGCTTACCGGCTATGGCTACACCTTC.

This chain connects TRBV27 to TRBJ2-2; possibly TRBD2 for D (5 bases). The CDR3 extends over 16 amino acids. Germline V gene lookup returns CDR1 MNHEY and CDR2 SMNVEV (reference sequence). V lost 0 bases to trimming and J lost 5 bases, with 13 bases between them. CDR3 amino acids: CASSLSPLARTGELFF. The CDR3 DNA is TGTGCCAGCAGTTTATCCCCCCTAGCCCGTACCGGGGAGCTGTTTTTT.

The CDR3 DNA is TGTGCCAGCAGCCGCAGGGGCGGATACGTCGACACTGAAGCTTTCTTT. This sequence encodes CASSRRGGYVDTEAFF. The rearrangement joins TRBV6-6 to TRBJ1-1, with D possibly TRBD1 on 6 matching bases. The CDR3 extends over 16 amino acids. V gave up 6 bases and J gave up 3 bases, with 20 bases separating them. Germline V lookup: CDR1 MNHNY, CDR2 SVGAGI (reference sequence).

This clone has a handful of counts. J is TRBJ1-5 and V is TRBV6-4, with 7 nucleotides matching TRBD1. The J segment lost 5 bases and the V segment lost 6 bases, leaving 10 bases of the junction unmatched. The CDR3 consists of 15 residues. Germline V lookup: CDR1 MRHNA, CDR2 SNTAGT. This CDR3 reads CASRGQGRGYQPQHF. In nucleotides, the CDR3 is TGTGCCAGCAGGGGCCAGGGCAGGGGGTATCAGCCCCAGCATTTT.

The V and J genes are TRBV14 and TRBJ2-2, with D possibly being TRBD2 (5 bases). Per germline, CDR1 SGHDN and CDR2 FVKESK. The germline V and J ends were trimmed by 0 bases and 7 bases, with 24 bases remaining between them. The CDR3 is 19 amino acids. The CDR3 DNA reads TGTGCCAGCAGCCAAGAGTTCGCCCCCGCCCCGGGGAGAAGCGGGGAGCTGTTTTTT. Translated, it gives CASSQEFAPAPGRSGELFF.

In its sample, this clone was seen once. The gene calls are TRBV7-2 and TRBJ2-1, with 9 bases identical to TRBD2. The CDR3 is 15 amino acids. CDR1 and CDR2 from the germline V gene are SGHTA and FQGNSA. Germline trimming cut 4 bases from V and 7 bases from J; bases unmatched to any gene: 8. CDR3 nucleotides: TGTGCCAGCAGCTCCTTAAGCGGGGGGACGAATGAGCAGTTCTTC. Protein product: CASSSLSGGTNEQFF.

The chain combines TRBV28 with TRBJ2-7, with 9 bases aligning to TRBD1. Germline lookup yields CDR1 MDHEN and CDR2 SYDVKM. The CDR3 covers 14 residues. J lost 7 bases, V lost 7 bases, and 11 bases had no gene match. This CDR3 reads CASNLQGAFEEQYF. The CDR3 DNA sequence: TGTGCCAGCAACCTACAGGGGGCGTTCGAAGAGCAGTACTTC.

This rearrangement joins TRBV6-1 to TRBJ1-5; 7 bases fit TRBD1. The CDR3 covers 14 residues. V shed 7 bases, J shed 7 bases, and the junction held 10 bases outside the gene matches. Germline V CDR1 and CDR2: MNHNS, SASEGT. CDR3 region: CASTADRVGQPQHF. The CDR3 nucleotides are TGTGCCAGCACTGCTGACAGGGTGGGCCAGCCCCAGCATTTT.

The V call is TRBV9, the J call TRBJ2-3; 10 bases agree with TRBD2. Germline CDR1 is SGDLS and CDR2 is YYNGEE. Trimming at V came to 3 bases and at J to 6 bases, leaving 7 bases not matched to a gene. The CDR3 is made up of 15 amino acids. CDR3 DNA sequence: TGTGCCAGCAGCGGAAGCGGGAGGGCCAAGGATACGCAGTATTTT. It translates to CASSGSGRAKDTQYF.

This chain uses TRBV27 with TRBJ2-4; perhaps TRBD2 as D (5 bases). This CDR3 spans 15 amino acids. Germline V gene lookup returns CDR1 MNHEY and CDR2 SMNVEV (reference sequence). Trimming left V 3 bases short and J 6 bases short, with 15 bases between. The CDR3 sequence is CASSLTTSSGNIQYF. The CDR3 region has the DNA TGTGCCAGCAGTTTGACTACCTCCAGTGGAAACATTCAGTACTTC.

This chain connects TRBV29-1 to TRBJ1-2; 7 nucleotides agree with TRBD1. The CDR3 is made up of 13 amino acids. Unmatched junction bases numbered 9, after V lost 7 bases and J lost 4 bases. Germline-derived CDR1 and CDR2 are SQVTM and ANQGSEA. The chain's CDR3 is CSAEGGAGYGYTF. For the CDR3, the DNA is TGCAGCGCCGAAGGGGGCGCAGGCTATGGCTACACCTTC.

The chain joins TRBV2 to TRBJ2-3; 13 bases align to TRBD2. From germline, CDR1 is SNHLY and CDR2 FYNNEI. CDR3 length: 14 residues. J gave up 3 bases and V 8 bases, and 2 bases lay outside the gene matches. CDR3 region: CASGLAGATDTQYF. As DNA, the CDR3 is TGTGCCAGCGGACTAGCGGGAGCTACAGATACGCAGTATTTT.

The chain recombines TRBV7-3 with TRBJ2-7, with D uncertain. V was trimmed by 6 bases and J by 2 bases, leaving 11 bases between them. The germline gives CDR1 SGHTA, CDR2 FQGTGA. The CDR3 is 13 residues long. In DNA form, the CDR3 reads TGTGCCAGCAGTTTGACTCCGACCTACGAGCAGTACTTC. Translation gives CASSLTPTYEQYF. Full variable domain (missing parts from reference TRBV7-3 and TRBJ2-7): GAGVSQTPSNKVTEKGKYVELRCDPISGHTALYWYRQSLGQGPEFLIYFQGTGAADDSGLPNDRFFAVRPEGSVSTLKIQRTERGDSAVYLCASSLTPTYEQYFGPGTRLTVT.

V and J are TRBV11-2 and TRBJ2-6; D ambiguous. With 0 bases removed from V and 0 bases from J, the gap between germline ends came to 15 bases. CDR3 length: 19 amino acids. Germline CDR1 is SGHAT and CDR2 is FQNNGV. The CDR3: CASSLDRFALSSGANVLTF. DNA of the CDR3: TGTGCCAGCAGCTTAGATCGGTTCGCACTAAGCTCTGGGGCCAACGTCCTGACTTTC.

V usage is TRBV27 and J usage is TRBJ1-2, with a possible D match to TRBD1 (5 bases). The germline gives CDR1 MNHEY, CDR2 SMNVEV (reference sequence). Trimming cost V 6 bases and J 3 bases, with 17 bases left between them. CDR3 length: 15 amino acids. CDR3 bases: TGTGCCAGCAGCCCTTTTGGGGGAGGAGACTATGGCTACACCTTC. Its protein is CASSPFGGGDYGYTF.

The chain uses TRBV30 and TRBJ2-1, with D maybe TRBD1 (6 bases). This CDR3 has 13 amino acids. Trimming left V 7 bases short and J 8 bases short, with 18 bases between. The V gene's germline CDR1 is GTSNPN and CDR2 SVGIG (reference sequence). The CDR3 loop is CASNRDNTHEQFF. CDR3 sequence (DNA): TGTGCCTCGAACCGGGACAATACCCATGAGCAGTTCTTC.